Listed here is a single T cell receptor (beta chain). This CDR3 is 14 amino acids long. J was trimmed by 3 bases and V by 5 bases; bases with no gene match: 1. Germline V gives CDR1 SGHAT, CDR2 FQNNGV. Both 60 Vbeta primers and 13 Jbeta primers went into the PCR. The table came from immunoSEQ multiplex PCR; TCRdb's copy has only in-frame clones and leaves some out. The sample comprises some 100,000 clones, 80% to 85% of which are singletons, and about 2% rests with the top ten. The sample belongs to a study of cytomegalovirus exposure and HLA in healthy donors. The sequence was obtained from a woman aged 30 to 39 in good health and CMV-seronegative. Sequencing was performed on PBMCs. The chain is built from TRBV11-2 and TRBJ2-1; 10 nucleotides align to TRBD2. The CDR3 here is CASSLAGVYNEQFF. CDR3 nucleotides: TGTGCCAGCAGCCTAGCGGGAGTCTACAATGAGCAGTTCTTC.